Presented here are 10 T cell receptor beta chains from one specimen sequenced in a study of blood T cell repertoires in COVID-19. Clones were sequenced by immunoSEQ multiplex PCR, and TCRdb holds only the in-frame ones, with some missing. The data contain tens of thousands of clones, about 78% of them singletons. Sequenced input: peripheral blood. All receptors come from a man aged 50-59 years with active or convalescent COVID-19.

The J gene is TRBJ2-2, the V gene TRBV5-1; D may be TRBD1 (6 bases). In germline, CDR1 is SGHRS, CDR2 YFSETQ. Trimming stripped 0 bases from V and 3 bases from J, with 9 bases between. CDR3 length: 15 residues. For the CDR3, the DNA is TGCGCCAGCAGCTTGGAAGGGGGTGACACCGGGGAGCTGTTTTTT. It codes for CASSLEGGDTGELFF.

The chain carries TRBV19 and TRBJ1-2; TRBD1 is a possible D gene (6 bases). With 10 bases removed from V and 1 base from J, the gap between germline ends came to 13 bases. Germline V gene data show CDR1 as LNHDA and CDR2 as SQIVND (reference sequence). The CDR3 has 13 residues. The CDR3 reads CATGGGYNYGYTF. The DNA for the CDR3 is TGTGCCACCGGGGGGGGCTATAACTATGGCTACACCTTC.

The chain joins TRBV2 to TRBJ1-2, with D perhaps TRBD1 (5 bases). Trimming stripped 3 bases from V and 6 bases from J, with 11 bases between. This CDR3 is built from 13 residues. Germline loops: CDR1 SNHLY, CDR2 FYNNEI. The CDR3 spells CASSEIRGNGYTF. The CDR3 DNA reads TGTGCCAGCAGTGAGATTAGGGGAAATGGCTACACCTTC.

The rearrangement joins TRBV7-2 to TRBJ1-6, with no clear D. V was cut by 4 bases and J by 8 bases, with 6 bases left in between. The CDR3 totals 12 residues. Germline V lookup: CDR1 SGHTA, CDR2 FQGNSA. Here the CDR3 DNA reads TGTGCCAGCAGCTCGCGGTATTCACCCCTCCACTTT. Protein sequence: CASSSRYSPLHF. Full variable domain (remainder filled in from reference TRBV7-2 and TRBJ1-6): GAGVSQSPSNKVTEKGKDVELRCDPISGHTALYWYRQSLGQGLEFLIYFQGNSAPDKSGLPSDRFSAERTGGSVSTLTIQRTQQEDSAVYLCASSSRYSPLHFGNGTRLTVT.

The chain has TRBV5-1 and TRBJ2-7; TRBD2 might be the D (6 bases). Germline values: CDR1 SGHRS, CDR2 YFSETQ. The CDR3 runs to 16 residues. Trimming took 1 base from V and 6 from J, leaving 20 bases between them. The CDR3 sequence: CASSLTAGRLPLEQYF. The CDR3 bases are TGCGCCAGCAGCTTGACCGCGGGACGCCTCCCCCTCGAGCAGTACTTC. Based on the CDR3 plus reference TRBV5-1 and TRBJ2-7, the full variable domain is KAGVTQTPRYLIKTRGQQVTLSCSPISGHRSVSWYQQTPGQGLQFLFEYFSETQRNKGNFPGRFSGRQFSNSRSEMNVSTLELGDSALYLCASSLTAGRLPLEQYFGPGTRLTVT.

This chain uses TRBV27 with TRBJ1-1, with 7 positions matching TRBD1. This CDR3 region has 14 residues. Germline CDR1 and CDR2: MNHEY and SMNVEV (reference sequence). Trimming took 3 bases from V and 0 from J; bases not matched to a gene: 1. CDR3 loop: CASSFRGLNTEAFF. DNA of the CDR3: TGTGCCAGCAGTTTTAGGGGGCTGAACACTGAAGCTTTCTTT.

This chain connects TRBV10-2 to TRBJ1-1, with a possible D match to TRBD1 (5 bases). CDR3 size: 12 residues. V lost 0 bases and J 11 bases, leaving 10 bases between the germline ends. Germline lookup yields CDR1 WSHSY and CDR2 SAAADI. CDR3 DNA sequence: TGCGCCAGCAGTGAGTCGGGCGGGACGGCTTTCTTT. Translated: CASSESGGTAFF.

V gene TRBV3-1 (or the pseudogene TRBV3-2) combines with J gene TRBJ1-6, with 7 positions matching TRBD1. The CDR3 contains 17 residues. CDR1 and CDR2 from the germline V gene are LGHDT and YNNKEL (reference sequence). J gave up 4 bases and V 3 bases, and 9 bases lay outside the gene matches. CDR3 residues: CASSQATGAPYNSPLHF. CDR3 nucleotide sequence: TGTGCCAGCAGCCAGGCCACAGGGGCCCCTTATAATTCACCCCTCCACTTT.

V gene TRBV6-5 combines with J gene TRBJ2-1; the D is unclear. CDR1 and CDR2 from the germline V gene are MNHEY and SVGAGI. Trimming stripped 7 bases from V and 5 bases from J, with 12 bases between. CDR3 size: 13 residues. DNA of the CDR3: TGTGCCAGCACTCGGTCGCCCAACAATGAGCAGTTCTTC. This translates into CASTRSPNNEQFF.

CDR3 bases: TGTGCCAGCAGCCAAGATCTGAGTCAGCCCCAGCATTTT. It translates to CASSQDLSQPQHF. J is TRBJ1-5 and V is TRBV4-2; no reliable D call. CDR1 is LGHNA, CDR2 YNFKEQ, per germline. V lost 0 bases and J lost 6, with 6 bases in between. The CDR3 has 13 amino acids.